This TCR beta chain was obtained from a study of regulatory T cells in long-lasting Graves disease. Study-level points and caveats: Patients with persistent disease showed a bias toward TRBV28, TRBJ1-2 and TRBJ2-5.

CDR3 regions were amplified by Arm-PCR using iRepertoire HTBI primers to build TCR beta libraries. TCRdb re-called the multiplex PCR reads through MiXCR, storing one row per CDR3 protein. The table shows roughly 520,000 distinct CDR3 sequences, with around 13% occurring only once. There are many counts of this clonotype. The target antigen is unknown. The CDR3 contains 15 residues. With 7 bases clipped from V and 2 bases from J, the junction kept 11 bases outside the gene matches. Germline V gives CDR1 SNHLY, CDR2 FYNNEI. Time point indicated: newly diagnosed GD, antithyroid drugs for less than 3 months. Construction of the TCR library relied on RNA isolated from PBMCs. The sample was also linked to a second study, of T cells in Graves' hyperthyroidism and ophthalmopathy. That source adds: Blood shared most expanded thyroid clonotypes above 0.001.

This TCR derives from a woman under 40 with Graves disease. Sequencing used peripheral blood mononuclear cells (PBMCs), obtained at new diagnosis, from a patient treated with antithyroid drugs. The chain links TRBV2 to TRBJ2-7, with 7 bases fitting TRBD2. CDR3 nucleotide sequence: TGTGCCAGCAACTCCGAAATGGCGGGGGCCTACGAGCAGTACTTC. The encoded protein is CASNSEMAGAYEQYF.